The T cell receptor (beta chain) under discussion was sequenced for a study of T cell changes during pregnancy in multiple sclerosis. After removal of 5 bases from V and 2 bases from J, the junction contained 6 bases not matched to a gene. The germline V gene has CDR1 SGHVS and CDR2 FQNEAQ. There are 15 residues in the CDR3. Generated by immunoSEQ multiplex PCR, the TCRdb table keeps only in-frame clones and is missing some. Of some 55,000 clones in the sample, approximately 92% were seen once. The source of this sequence is a female donor in good health, enrolled as a control in a pregnancy study. The rearrangement joins TRBV7-8 to TRBJ1-1, with 9 bases lining up with TRBD1. The sample here was peripheral blood, taken after pregnancy. CDR3: CASSRTGGKNTEAFF. DNA for the CDR3: TGTGCCAGCAGCCGTACAGGGGGCAAAAACACTGAAGCTTTCTTT.